The clone carrying this TCR beta chain was counted at least ten times. Antigen specificity is unknown. Building of the TCR beta libraries involved iRepertoire HTBI primers and Arm-PCR of CDR3 regions. In TCRdb, the multiplex PCR reads were re-called with MiXCR into one record per CDR3 protein. This table holds hundreds of thousands of distinct CDR3 sequences, approximately 16% found once. Time point: newly diagnosed GD, antithyroid drugs for less than 3 months. With RNA extracted from PBMCs as input, the TCR library was made. Graves' disease diagnosis followed American Thyroid Association guidelines. This CDR3 has 15 amino acids. Trimming took 6 bases from V and 5 from J; bases not matched to a gene: 7. The record originates from a study of regulatory T cells in long-lasting Graves disease. Findings of the study overall: When disease was persistent, TRBV28, TRBJ1-2 and TRBJ2-5 were the favored segments.

Separately, the same data were catalogued under a study of T cells in Graves' hyperthyroidism and ophthalmopathy. That investigation notes: Clinicians diagnosed patients from clinical symptoms, serum thyroxine and TRAb, thyroid ultrasound and orbital computed tomography.

The source material was peripheral blood mononuclear cells (PBMCs), sampled at new diagnosis, from a patient treated with antithyroid drugs. This sequence was found in a man aged 35-49 years with Graves disease. V and J are TRBV12-3 or TRBV12-4 and TRBJ2-5; 12 bases line up with TRBD2. CDR3 protein: CASSLRLAGEETQYF. CDR3 nucleotides: TGTGCCAGCAGCCTCCGACTAGCGGGGGAGGAGACCCAGTACTTC.